Detailed here is one TCR beta chain. Reverse transcription of about 0.45 to 1 ug RNA used random hexamers. TCRdb redid the calling of the immunoSEQ multiplex PCR reads with MiXCR, one entry per CDR3 protein. The repertoire holds under 200,000 distinct CDR3 sequences, with over 75% as singletons. The sample originates from a study of CD8 T cells in Susac syndrome. Study-wide context: Within the sequenced Susac syndrome patient group, six exhibited active disease and eight were in remission. Blood was drawn from Susac syndrome patients while they were therapy-naive, on corticosteroids, or on intravenous immunoglobulin alone.

Germline assignment: CDR1 MDHEN and CDR2 SYDVKM. V lost 6 bases and J 3 bases, leaving 11 bases between the germline ends. The CDR3 is 13 residues long. Material: CD4+ T cells from PBMCs. The receptor's source is a human donor with Susac syndrome. The chain uses TRBV28 and TRBJ1-1; maybe TRBD1 (5 bases). The CDR3 here is CASRWSGDTEAFF. The CDR3 region has the DNA TGTGCCAGCAGATGGTCGGGGGACACTGAAGCTTTCTTT.